The sequence of this T cell receptor (beta chain) was determined in a study of vaccination and CD4 T cells after COVID-19. Treatment noted: roughly 11-day PBMC culture with coronavirus spike peptide pools or control peptides (ViraFEST assay). This clonotype was seen only a few times. No antigen is known for it. The Oncomine TCR Beta short-read assay was applied to DNA of cultured CD4+ T cells. Each CDR3 protein is one row after TCRdb ran MiXCR on the PCR reads. Here the sample spans about 19,000 distinct CDR3 sequences, around 45% being singletons. Trimming took off 3 bases at V and 5 bases at J, with 4 bases between the two ends. The CDR3 totals 12 residues. Germline V gene sequence: CDR1 MNHEY, CDR2 SVGAGI.

This specimen was CD4+ T cells from blood, cultured in vitro, taken after SARS-CoV-2 vaccination. The TCR comes from a human donor who had recovered from COVID-19. V is TRBV6-5 and J is TRBJ2-2; D ambiguous. CDR3 nucleotide sequence: TGTGCCAGCAGTTATACTACCGGGGAGCTGTTTTTT. As protein: CASSYTTGELFF.